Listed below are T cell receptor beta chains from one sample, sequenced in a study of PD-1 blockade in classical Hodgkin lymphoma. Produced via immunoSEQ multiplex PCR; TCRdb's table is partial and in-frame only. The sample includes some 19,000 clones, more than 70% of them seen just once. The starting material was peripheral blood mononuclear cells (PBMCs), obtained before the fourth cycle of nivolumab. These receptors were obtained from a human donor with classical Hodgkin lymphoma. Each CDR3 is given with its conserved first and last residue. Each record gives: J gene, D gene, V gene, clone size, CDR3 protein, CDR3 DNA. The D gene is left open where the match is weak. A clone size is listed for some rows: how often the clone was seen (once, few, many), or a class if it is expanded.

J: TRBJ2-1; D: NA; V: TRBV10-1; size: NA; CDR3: CASSEQRAGQFNEQFF; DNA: TGCGCCAGCAGTGAGCAACGCGCTGGACAGTTTAACGAGCAGTTCTTC
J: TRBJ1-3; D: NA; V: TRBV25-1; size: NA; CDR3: CASSESWGDNTIYF; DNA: TGTGCCAGCAGTGAGAGCTGGGGGGATAACACCATATATTTT
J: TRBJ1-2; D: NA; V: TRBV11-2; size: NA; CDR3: CASSPRSLLNYGYTF; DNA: TGTGCCAGCAGCCCAAGATCCCTTCTCAACTATGGCTACACCTTC
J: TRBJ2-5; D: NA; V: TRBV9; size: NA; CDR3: CASSVEGGQETQYF; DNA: TGTGCCAGCAGCGTAGAGGGGGGGCAAGAGACCCAGTACTTC
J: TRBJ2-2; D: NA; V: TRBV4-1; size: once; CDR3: CASSTNTGELFF; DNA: TGCGCCAGCAGCACGAACACCGGGGAGCTGTTTTTT
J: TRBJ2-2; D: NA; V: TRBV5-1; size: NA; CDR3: CASSPDFTGELFF; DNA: TGCGCCAGCAGCCCAGATTTCACCGGGGAGCTGTTTTTT
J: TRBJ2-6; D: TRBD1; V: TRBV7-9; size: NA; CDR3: CASRFTGVAGANVLTF; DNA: TGTGCCAGCAGATTTACAGGGGTAGCTGGGGCCAACGTCCTGACTTTC
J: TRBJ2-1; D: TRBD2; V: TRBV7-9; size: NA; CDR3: CASSLGMGLGSYNEQFF; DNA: TGTGCCAGCAGCTTAGGCATGGGACTAGGATCCTACAATGAGCAGTTCTTC
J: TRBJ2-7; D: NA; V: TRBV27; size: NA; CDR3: CASTGAAYEQYF; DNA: TGTGCCAGCACGGGCGCTGCCTACGAGCAGTACTTC
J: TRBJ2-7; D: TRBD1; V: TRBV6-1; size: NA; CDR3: CASNRDRPLEQYF; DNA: TGTGCCAGCAACAGGGACAGGCCACTCGAGCAGTACTTC
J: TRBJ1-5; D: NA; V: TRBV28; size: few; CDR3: CASNRQPQHF; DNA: TGTGCCAGCAACCGGCAGCCCCAGCATTTT
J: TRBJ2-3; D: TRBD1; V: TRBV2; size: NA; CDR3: CASGDRGRTDTQYF; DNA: TGTGCCAGCGGGGACAGGGGGCGCACAGATACGCAGTATTTT
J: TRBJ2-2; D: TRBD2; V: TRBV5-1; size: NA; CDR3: CASSLAYGVLAGKNTGELFF; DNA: TGCGCCAGCAGCTTGGCCTATGGTGTCCTAGCGGGAAAGAACACCGGGGAGCTGTTTTTT
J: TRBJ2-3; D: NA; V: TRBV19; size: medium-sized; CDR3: CAYTLRGPDTQYF; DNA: TGTGCCTATACGCTGAGGGGTCCCGATACGCAGTATTTT
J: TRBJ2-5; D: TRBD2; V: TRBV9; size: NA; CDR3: CASSVSPAGGPLETQYF; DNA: TGTGCCAGCAGCGTTAGTCCAGCGGGAGGGCCACTAGAGACCCAGTACTTC
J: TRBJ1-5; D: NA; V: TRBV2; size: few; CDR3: CASRRVLNQPQHF; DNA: TGTGCCAGCAGGCGGGTACTAAATCAGCCCCAGCATTTT